The rows below give T cell receptor beta chains drawn from one sample of a study of CD8+ T cells in alopecia areata. Generated by immunoSEQ multiplex PCR, the TCRdb table keeps only in-frame clones and is missing some. In the table there are about 210,000 clones, 64% of which are singletons. The starting material was CD4+ T cells sorted from blood, obtained at week 4, from a patient treated with tofacitinib. Source of these receptors: a human donor with alopecia areata. CDR3s include the opening cysteine and the closing phenylalanine or tryptophan. Fields, in order: V gene, CDR3 length, D gene, clone size, J gene, CDR3 protein, CDR3 DNA. The D gene is left open where the match is weak. The listing skips clone size in some rows; elsewhere it reads once, few, many or a size class.

TRBV6-6	15	TRBD2	-	TRBJ2-3	CASRRLAAGTDTQYF	TGTGCCAGCAGAAGACTAGCAGCTGGCACAGATACGCAGTATTTT
TRBV10-3	12	-	-	TRBJ2-5	CAISEGGETQYF	TGTGCCATCAGTGAGGGGGGAGAGACCCAGTACTTC
TRBV7-8	13	-	-	TRBJ2-7	CASSLVLEYEQYF	TGTGCCAGCAGCTTAGTATTAGAATACGAGCAGTACTTC
TRBV15	15	-	-	TRBJ1-4	CATSRDGATNEKLFF	TGTGCCACCAGCAGGGACGGTGCAACTAATGAAAAACTGTTTTTT
TRBV6-5	12	TRBD2	few	TRBJ2-1	CASSQPAGAHFF	TGTGCCAGCAGCCAACCAGCGGGGGCCCACTTCTTC
TRBV9	17	-	-	TRBJ1-6	CASSGQTGSSYNSPLHF	TGTGCCAGCAGCGGACAAACAGGGAGCTCCTATAATTCACCCCTCCACTTT
TRBV13	14	-	few	TRBJ1-1	CASTPPGAESEAFF	TGTGCCAGCACTCCCCCGGGGGCAGAGAGTGAAGCTTTCTTT
TRBV29-1	13	-	-	TRBJ2-3	CSVYPLSTDTQYF	TGCAGCGTTTACCCTCTGAGCACAGATACGCAGTATTTT
TRBV30	12	TRBD1	-	TRBJ1-1	CAHGQGSAEAFF	TGTGCCCACGGACAGGGGAGTGCTGAAGCTTTCTTT
TRBV9	17	TRBD2	-	TRBJ2-3	CASSVTVSSGGGDTQYF	TGTGCCAGCAGCGTCACGGTTAGTAGCGGGGGAGGAGATACGCAGTATTTT
TRBV29-1	14	-	once	TRBJ1-1	CSVLPFGRFTEAFF	TGCAGCGTACTTCCTTTCGGGCGGTTCACTGAAGCTTTCTTT
TRBV19	16	-	-	TRBJ1-2	CASTAAGRRGYYGYTF	TGTGCCAGTACCGCCGCAGGGAGGCGGGGGTACTATGGCTACACCTTC
TRBV11-2	16	TRBD1	-	TRBJ2-1	CASSAPPGQGHNEQFF	TGTGCCAGCAGCGCTCCTCCGGGACAGGGTCACAATGAGCAGTTCTTC
TRBV2	13	-	many	TRBJ1-1	CASSAQGNTEAFF	TGTGCCAGCAGTGCTCAGGGGAACACTGAAGCTTTCTTT
TRBV5-1	14	-	few	TRBJ2-5	CASSLGTPGETQYF	TGCGCCAGCAGCTTGGGGACGCCTGGAGAGACCCAGTACTTC
TRBV5-8	12	-	few	TRBJ1-1	CASSYEWVGAFF	TGTGCCAGCAGCTACGAGTGGGTTGGAGCTTTCTTT
TRBV29-1	12	-	-	TRBJ1-1	CSVSRSNTEAFF	TGCAGCGTTTCTCGCAGTAACACTGAAGCTTTCTTT
TRBV19	14	TRBD2	few	TRBJ2-7	CASSMGGTSEEQYF	TGTGCCAGTAGTATGGGGGGGACCTCGGAGGAGCAGTACTTC
TRBV13	14	-	few	TRBJ2-7	CASSTRTAPYEQYF	TGTGCCAGCAGCACCCGGACAGCACCCTACGAGCAGTACTTC
TRBV6-5	15	-	few	TRBJ1-2	CASSYLSRGEDGYTF	TGTGCCAGCAGTTACCTGTCGCGGGGGGAAGATGGCTACACCTTC
TRBV30	15	-	-	TRBJ1-6	CAWSARGGVSSPLHF	TGTGCCTGGAGTGCCCGAGGGGGGGTGAGTTCACCCCTCCACTTT
TRBV5-6	17	TRBD2	-	TRBJ2-3	CASSLRTSGGNTDTQYF	TGTGCCAGCAGCCTCAGGACTAGCGGGGGGAACACAGATACGCAGTATTTT
TRBV7-2	14	-	few	TRBJ1-2	CASSRSSGNYGYTF	TGTGCCAGCAGCCGTTCATCGGGGAACTATGGCTACACCTTC
TRBV4-2	18	TRBD2	-	TRBJ2-6	CASSHIAGGSSGANVLTF	TGTGCCAGCAGCCACATAGCGGGGGGCTCCTCTGGGGCCAACGTCCTGACTTTC
TRBV5-1	14	-	-	TRBJ1-5	CASSLGGSNQPQHF	TGCGCCAGCAGCTTGGGGGGAAGCAATCAGCCCCAGCATTTT
TRBV7-9	12	-	-	TRBJ2-3	CASSISEDTQYF	TGTGCCAGCAGCATCAGTGAAGATACGCAGTATTTT
TRBV29-1	15	TRBD1	-	TRBJ1-5	CSVEGVRGPDQPQHF	TGCAGCGTTGAAGGGGTCAGGGGGCCCGATCAGCCCCAGCATTTT
TRBV7-2	14	TRBD1	-	TRBJ1-1	CASSRPGQGAEAFF	TGTGCCAGCAGCCGTCCGGGACAGGGGGCGGAAGCTTTCTTT
TRBV7-2	15	TRBD1	-	TRBJ1-2	CASSLWTGGKNGYTF	TGTGCCAGCAGCTTATGGACAGGGGGCAAGAATGGCTACACCTTC
TRBV29-1	13	-	-	TRBJ1-6	CSVATDFNSPLHF	TGCAGCGTTGCGACGGACTTTAATTCACCCCTCCACTTT
TRBV21-1	16	-	few	TRBJ2-4	CASSKVERVAKNIQYF	TGTGCCAGCAGCAAAGTCGAGCGGGTAGCCAAAAACATTCAGTACTTC
TRBV6-5	13	-	-	TRBJ1-2	CASTVGWDYGYTF	TGTGCCAGCACGGTCGGTTGGGACTATGGCTACACCTTC
TRBV7-2	14	-	few	TRBJ2-7	CASSDQISQGEQYF	TGTGCCAGCAGCGACCAAATATCCCAGGGTGAGCAGTACTTC
TRBV5-4	16	-	once	TRBJ2-2	CASTRDRFANTGELFF	TGTGCCAGCACAAGAGACAGGTTCGCGAACACCGGGGAGCTGTTTTTT
TRBV9	12	-	many	TRBJ2-2	CASSVDTGELFF	TGTGCCAGCAGCGTAGACACCGGGGAGCTGTTTTTT
TRBV9	14	TRBD1	-	TRBJ1-6	CASSVGTGHSPLHF	TGTGCCAGCAGCGTAGGGACAGGGCATTCACCCCTCCACTTT
TRBV4-1	13	-	-	TRBJ2-2	CASSPSGSGELFF	TGCGCCAGCAGTCCTTCTGGGTCCGGGGAGCTGTTTTTT
TRBV18	15	-	-	TRBJ2-7	CASSPRLERTYEQYF	TGTGCCAGCTCACCACGGCTGGAACGTACCTACGAGCAGTACTTC
TRBV11-3	16	-	-	TRBJ1-5	CASSLAAREGNQPQHF	TGTGCCAGCAGCTTAGCGGCCAGGGAAGGCAATCAGCCCCAGCATTTT
TRBV27	18	-	-	TRBJ1-1	CASSFSPGKRGGNTEAFF	TGTGCCAGCAGTTTCTCTCCCGGGAAAAGAGGTGGAAACACTGAAGCTTTCTTT
TRBV11-2	17	TRBD2	-	TRBJ2-5	CASSLEGVAGGRETQYF	TGTGCCAGCAGCTTAGAAGGTGTGGCGGGGGGTCGAGAGACCCAGTACTTC
TRBV4-1	18	TRBD2	-	TRBJ2-3	CASSQGTSGGSSTDTQYF	TGCGCCAGCAGCCAAGGAACTAGCGGGGGATCTAGCACAGATACGCAGTATTTT
TRBV5-1	13	-	-	TRBJ2-3	CASSLEGVDTQYF	TGCGCCAGCAGCTTGGAAGGGGTAGATACGCAGTATTTT
TRBV7-9	14	-	-	TRBJ2-1	CASRSSRLADEQFF	TGTGCCAGCAGGAGTAGCAGACTCGCCGATGAGCAGTTCTTC
TRBV4-3	17	-	-	TRBJ1-6	CASSQAGPKQGSSPLHF	TGCGCCAGCAGCCAAGCGGGCCCCAAGCAAGGGAGTTCACCCCTCCACTTT